Each of the 5 T cell receptor beta chains below was sequenced from the same sample in a study of beta chain features in type 1 diabetes. Isolated RNA was reverse transcribed in full, so expressed TCRB transcripts were sequenced. Profiled with immunoSEQ multiplex PCR; TCRdb holds only in-frame clones, not every one. The data show 860,000 or so clones, about 17% seen once. The source material was naive CD4+ T cells from blood. These TCRs come from a woman younger than 35 in good health.

The chain recombines TRBV11-2 with TRBJ2-3, with D unclear. The CDR3 sequence is 14 residues long. Trimming took off 4 bases at V and 5 bases at J, with 13 bases between the two ends. Germline V gene data show CDR1 as SGHAT and CDR2 as FQNNGV. CDR3 residues: CASSYGPSEDTQYF. The CDR3 DNA reads as TGTGCCAGCAGCTACGGACCTTCGGAAGATACGCAGTATTTT.

The chain employs TRBV18 and TRBJ2-2, with D possibly TRBD1 on 5 matching bases. The germline V gene encodes CDR1 KGHSH and CDR2 LQKENI. Trimming removed 6 bases at V and 5 bases at J, with 16 bases between. This CDR3 contains 15 residues. In DNA, the CDR3 is TGTGCCAGCTCGCCCAATAACGACAGAACCGGGGAGCTGTTTTTT. Translating gives CASSPNNDRTGELFF.

This clone was seen a few times. The same CDR3 also results from other DNA sequences found in this sample. The chain carries TRBV19 and TRBJ1-5; D possibly corresponds to TRBD1 (6 bases). Per germline, CDR1 LNHDA and CDR2 SQIVND (reference sequence). This CDR3 spans 13 amino acids. Trimming stripped 4 bases from V and 4 bases from J, with 8 bases between. This CDR3 reads CASSTQGNQPQHF. Here the CDR3 DNA reads TGTGCCAGTAGTACCCAGGGGAATCAGCCCCAGCATTTT.

Notes on this clone: Distinct nucleotide sequences in the sample also encode this CDR3. The J gene is TRBJ1-3, the V gene TRBV6-6; no reliable D call. Germline assignment: CDR1 MNHNY and CDR2 SVGAGI (reference sequence). V lost 0 bases, J lost 0 bases, and 6 bases lay in between. CDR3 length equals 15 residues. CDR3 nucleotide sequence: TGTGCCAGCAGTTACTCGGGTAGCTCTGGAAACACCATATATTTT. Translation: CASSYSGSSGNTIYF.

There are a few counts of this clone. The CDR3 loop reads CASSPTGAGNTIYF. CDR3 bases: TGTGCCAGCAGCCCGACAGGGGCTGGAAACACCATATATTTT. The chain uses TRBV27 and TRBJ1-3, with TRBD1 identical over 8 bases. J was trimmed by 2 bases and V by 6 bases; bases with no gene match: 3. Germline assignment: CDR1 MNHEY and CDR2 SMNVEV (reference sequence). CDR3 length: 14 amino acids.